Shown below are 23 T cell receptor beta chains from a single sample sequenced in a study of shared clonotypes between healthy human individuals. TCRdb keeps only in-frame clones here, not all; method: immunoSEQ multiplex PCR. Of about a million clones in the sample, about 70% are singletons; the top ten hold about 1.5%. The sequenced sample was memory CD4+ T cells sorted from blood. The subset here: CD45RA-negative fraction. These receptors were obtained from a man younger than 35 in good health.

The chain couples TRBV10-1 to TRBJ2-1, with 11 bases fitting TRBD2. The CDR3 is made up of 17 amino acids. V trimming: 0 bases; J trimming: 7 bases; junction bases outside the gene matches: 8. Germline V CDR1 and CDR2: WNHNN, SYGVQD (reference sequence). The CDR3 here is CASSESTLAGGLNEQFF. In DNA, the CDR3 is TGCGCCAGCAGTGAGTCGACCCTAGCGGGGGGTCTAAATGAGCAGTTCTTC.

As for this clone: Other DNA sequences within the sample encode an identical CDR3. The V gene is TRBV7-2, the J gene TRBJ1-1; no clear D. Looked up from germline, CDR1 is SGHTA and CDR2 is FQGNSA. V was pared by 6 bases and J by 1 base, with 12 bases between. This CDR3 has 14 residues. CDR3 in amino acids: CASSPRRGNTEAFF. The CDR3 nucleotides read TGTGCCAGCAGTCCCCGGCGAGGGAACACTGAAGCTTTCTTT. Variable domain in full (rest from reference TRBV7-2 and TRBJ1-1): GAGVSQSPSNKVTEKGKDVELRCDPISGHTALYWYRQSLGQGLEFLIYFQGNSAPDKSGLPSDRFSAERTGGSVSTLTIQRTQQEDSAVYLCASSPRRGNTEAFFGQGTRLTVV.

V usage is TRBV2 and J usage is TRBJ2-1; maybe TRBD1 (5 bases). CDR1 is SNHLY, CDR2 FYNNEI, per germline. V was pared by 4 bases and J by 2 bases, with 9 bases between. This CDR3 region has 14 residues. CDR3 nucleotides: TGTGCCAGCAGTGCGGTAGGGGCCTACAATGAGCAGTTCTTC. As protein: CASSAVGAYNEQFF.

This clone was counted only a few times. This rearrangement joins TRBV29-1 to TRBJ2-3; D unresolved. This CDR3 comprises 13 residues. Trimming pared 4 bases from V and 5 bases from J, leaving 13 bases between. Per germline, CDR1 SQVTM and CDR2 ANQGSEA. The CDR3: CSVGQNVRDTQYF. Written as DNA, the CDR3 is TGCAGCGTTGGACAAAACGTCAGAGATACGCAGTATTTT.

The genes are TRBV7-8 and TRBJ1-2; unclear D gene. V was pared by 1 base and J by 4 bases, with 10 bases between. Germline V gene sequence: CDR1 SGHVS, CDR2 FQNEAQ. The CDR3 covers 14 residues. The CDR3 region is CASSLGGSGYGYTF. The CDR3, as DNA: TGTGCCAGCAGCTTAGGAGGGTCAGGCTATGGCTACACCTTC.

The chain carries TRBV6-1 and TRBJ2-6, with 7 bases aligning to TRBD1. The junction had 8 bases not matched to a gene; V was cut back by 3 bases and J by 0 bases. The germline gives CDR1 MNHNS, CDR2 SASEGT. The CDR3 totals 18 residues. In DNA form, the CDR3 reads TGTGCCAGCAGTGATTTACAGGGGCGTGGCTCTGGGGCCAACGTCCTGACTTTC. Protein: CASSDLQGRGSGANVLTF.

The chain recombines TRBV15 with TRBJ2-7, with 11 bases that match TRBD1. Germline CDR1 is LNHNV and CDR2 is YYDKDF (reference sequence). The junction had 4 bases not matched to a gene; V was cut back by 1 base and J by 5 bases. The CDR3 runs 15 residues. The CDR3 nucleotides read TGTGCCACCAGCAGAGGTGGACAGGGGGCCCACGAGCAGTACTTC. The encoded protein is CATSRGGQGAHEQYF. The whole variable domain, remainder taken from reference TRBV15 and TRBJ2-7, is DAMVIQNPRYQVTQFGKPVTLSCSQTLNHNVMYWYQQKSSQAPKLLFHYYDKDFNNEADTPDNFQSRRPNTSFCFLDIRSPGLGDTAMYLCATSRGGQGAHEQYFGPGTRLTVT.

CDR3 DNA sequence: TGTGCCATCAGTGAGTCAGCGGCTTTCAATCAGCCCCAGCATTTT. The encoded protein is CAISESAAFNQPQHF. The chain is built from TRBV10-3 and TRBJ1-5; D gene unclear. V was cut by 0 bases and J by 3 bases, with 9 bases left in between. The CDR3 runs 15 residues. CDR1 and CDR2 (germline): ENHRY, SYGVKD.

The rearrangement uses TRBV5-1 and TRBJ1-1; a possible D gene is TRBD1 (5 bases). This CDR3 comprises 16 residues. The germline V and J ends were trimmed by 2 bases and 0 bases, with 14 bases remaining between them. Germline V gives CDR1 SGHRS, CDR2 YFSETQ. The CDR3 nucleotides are TGCGCCAGCAGCTTAAGCGGGGCCGGAGTGAACACTGAAGCTTTCTTT. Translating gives CASSLSGAGVNTEAFF.

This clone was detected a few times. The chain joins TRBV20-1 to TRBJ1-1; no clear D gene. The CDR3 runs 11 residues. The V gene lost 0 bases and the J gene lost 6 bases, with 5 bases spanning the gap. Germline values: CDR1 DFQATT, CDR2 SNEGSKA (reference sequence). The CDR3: CSARDIAEAFF. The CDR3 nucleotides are TGCAGTGCTAGAGATATCGCTGAAGCTTTCTTT.

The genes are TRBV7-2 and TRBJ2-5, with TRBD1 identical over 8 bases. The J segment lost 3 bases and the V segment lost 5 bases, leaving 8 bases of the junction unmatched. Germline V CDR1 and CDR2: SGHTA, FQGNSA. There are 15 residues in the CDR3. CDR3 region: CASSPWTGQKETQYF. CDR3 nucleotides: TGTGCCAGCAGCCCCTGGACAGGGCAAAAAGAGACCCAGTACTTC. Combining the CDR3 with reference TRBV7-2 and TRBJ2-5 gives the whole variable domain GAGVSQSPSNKVTEKGKDVELRCDPISGHTALYWYRQSLGQGLEFLIYFQGNSAPDKSGLPSDRFSAERTGGSVSTLTIQRTQQEDSAVYLCASSPWTGQKETQYFGPGTRLLVL.

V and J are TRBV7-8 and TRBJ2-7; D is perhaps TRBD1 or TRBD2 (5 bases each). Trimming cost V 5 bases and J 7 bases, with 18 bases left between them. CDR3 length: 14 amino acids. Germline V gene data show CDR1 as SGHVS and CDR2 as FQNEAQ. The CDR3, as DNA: TGTGCCAGCAGCCTCTCCCGGGACGTCTGGGAGCAGTACTTC. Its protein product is CASSLSRDVWEQYF. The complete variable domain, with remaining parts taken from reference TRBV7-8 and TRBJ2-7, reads GAGVSQSPRYKVAKRGQDVALRCDPISGHVSLFWYQQALGQGPEFLTYFQNEAQLDKSGLPSDRFFAERPEGSVSTLKIQRTQQEDSAVYLCASSLSRDVWEQYFGPGTRLTVT.

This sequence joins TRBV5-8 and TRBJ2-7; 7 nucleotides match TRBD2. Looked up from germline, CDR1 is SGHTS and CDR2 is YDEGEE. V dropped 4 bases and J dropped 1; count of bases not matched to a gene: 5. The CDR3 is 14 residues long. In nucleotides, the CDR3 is TGTGCCAGCAGCGGGACCGGGAGGTCCTACGAGCAGTACTTC. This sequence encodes CASSGTGRSYEQYF. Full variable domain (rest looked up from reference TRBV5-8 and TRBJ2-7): EAGVTQSPTHLIKTRGQQATLRCSPISGHTSVYWYQQALGLGLQFLLWYDEGEERNRGNFPPRFSGRQFPNYSSELNVNALELEDSALYLCASSGTGRSYEQYFGPGTRLTVT.

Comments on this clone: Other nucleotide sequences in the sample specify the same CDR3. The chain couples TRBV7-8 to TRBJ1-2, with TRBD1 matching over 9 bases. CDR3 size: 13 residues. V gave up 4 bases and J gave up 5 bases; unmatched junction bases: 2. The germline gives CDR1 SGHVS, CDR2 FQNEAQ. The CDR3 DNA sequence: TGTGCCAGCAGCTCGGACAGGGGATATGGCTACACCTTC. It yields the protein CASSSDRGYGYTF.

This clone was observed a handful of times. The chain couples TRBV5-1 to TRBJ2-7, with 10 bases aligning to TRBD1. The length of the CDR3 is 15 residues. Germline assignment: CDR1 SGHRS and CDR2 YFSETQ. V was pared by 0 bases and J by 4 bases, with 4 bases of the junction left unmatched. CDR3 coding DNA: TGCGCCAGCAGCTTGGAACCGGGACAGGGGTACGAGCAGTACTTC. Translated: CASSLEPGQGYEQYF.

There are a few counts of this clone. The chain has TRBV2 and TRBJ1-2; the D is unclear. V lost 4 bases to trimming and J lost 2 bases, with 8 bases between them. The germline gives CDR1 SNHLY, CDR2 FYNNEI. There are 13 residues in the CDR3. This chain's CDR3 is CASSVRGNYGYTF. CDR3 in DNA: TGTGCCAGCAGTGTACGGGGAAACTATGGCTACACCTTC.

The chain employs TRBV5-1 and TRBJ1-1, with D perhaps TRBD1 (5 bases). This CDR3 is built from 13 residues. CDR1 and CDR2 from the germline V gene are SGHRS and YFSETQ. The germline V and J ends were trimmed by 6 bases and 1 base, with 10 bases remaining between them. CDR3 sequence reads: CASTGQANTEAFF. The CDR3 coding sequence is TGCGCCAGCACGGGGCAGGCGAACACTGAAGCTTTCTTT. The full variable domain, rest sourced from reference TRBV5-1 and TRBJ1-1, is KAGVTQTPRYLIKTRGQQVTLSCSPISGHRSVSWYQQTPGQGLQFLFEYFSETQRNKGNFPGRFSGRQFSNSRSEMNVSTLELGDSALYLCASTGQANTEAFFGQGTRLTVV.

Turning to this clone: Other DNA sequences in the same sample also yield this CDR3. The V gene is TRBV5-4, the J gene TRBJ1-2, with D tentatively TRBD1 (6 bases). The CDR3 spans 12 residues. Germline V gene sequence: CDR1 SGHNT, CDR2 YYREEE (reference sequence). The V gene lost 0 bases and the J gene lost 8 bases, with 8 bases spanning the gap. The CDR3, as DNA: TGTGCCAGCAGCTTGGACAGGGTCGGCTACACCTTC. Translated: CASSLDRVGYTF.

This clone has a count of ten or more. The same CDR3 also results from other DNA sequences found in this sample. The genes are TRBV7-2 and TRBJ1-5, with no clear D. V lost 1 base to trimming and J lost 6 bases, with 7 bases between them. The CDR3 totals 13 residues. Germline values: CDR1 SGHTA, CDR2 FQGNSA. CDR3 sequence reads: CASSLGGTQPQHF. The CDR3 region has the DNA TGTGCCAGCAGCTTAGGAGGTACTCAGCCCCAGCATTTT.

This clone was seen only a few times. The CDR3 reads CASSERRGNQPQHF. Here the CDR3 DNA reads TGTGCCAGCAGTGAGAGAAGGGGCAATCAGCCCCAGCATTTT. The rearrangement joins TRBV6-1 to TRBJ1-5; the D is unclear. Germline CDR1 MNHNS, CDR2 SASEGT. There are 14 residues in the CDR3. V gave up 3 bases and J gave up 2 bases, with 8 bases separating them.

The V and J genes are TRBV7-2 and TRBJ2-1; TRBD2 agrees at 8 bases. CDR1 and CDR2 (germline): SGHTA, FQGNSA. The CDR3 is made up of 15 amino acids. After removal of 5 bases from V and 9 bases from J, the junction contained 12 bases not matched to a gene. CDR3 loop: CASSRSGREVTEQFF. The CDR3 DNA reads TGTGCCAGCAGCCGGTCGGGGCGGGAGGTCACTGAGCAGTTCTTC. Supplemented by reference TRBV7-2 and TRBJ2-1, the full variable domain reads GAGVSQSPSNKVTEKGKDVELRCDPISGHTALYWYRQSLGQGLEFLIYFQGNSAPDKSGLPSDRFSAERTGGSVSTLTIQRTQQEDSAVYLCASSRSGREVTEQFFGPGTRLTVL.

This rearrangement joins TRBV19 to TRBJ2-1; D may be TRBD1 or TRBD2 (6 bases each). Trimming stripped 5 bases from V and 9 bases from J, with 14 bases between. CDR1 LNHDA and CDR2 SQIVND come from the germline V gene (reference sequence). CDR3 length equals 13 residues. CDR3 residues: CASSARKGGEQFF. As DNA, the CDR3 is TGTGCCAGTAGTGCCCGGAAGGGGGGTGAGCAGTTCTTC.

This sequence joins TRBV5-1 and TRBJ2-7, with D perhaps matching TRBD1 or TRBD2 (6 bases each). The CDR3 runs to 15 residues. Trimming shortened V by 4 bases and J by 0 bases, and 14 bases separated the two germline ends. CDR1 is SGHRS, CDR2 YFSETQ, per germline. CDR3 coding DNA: TGCGCCAGCAGCCCGGAGGGGGTGGCCTCCTACGAGCAGTACTTC. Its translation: CASSPEGVASYEQYF.